This T cell receptor beta chain is from a study of blood T cells in healthy people across ages. Study overall: Template switching captured about one barcoded beta molecule per two T cells.

Trimming removed 5 bases from V and 5 bases from J, with 20 bases in between. Germline V gene data show CDR1 as MGHRA and CDR2 as YSYEKL. The length of the CDR3 is 16 residues. Study-level findings and limits: Researchers judged that diversity estimates from one million T cells fell short of true values.

A remark on this clonotype: Its antigen is not identified.

Total RNA, at least 5.5 micrograms per sample, was extracted from PBMCs. A J-beta primer mix and a sample-barcoded 5' primer were used in a second PCR of about 6 to 12 cycles. Each sample yielded at least 3 million CDR3-containing paired-end reads. TCRdb analysed the 5' RACE reads with MiXCR anew, one entry per CDR3 protein. Of roughly 1.6 million distinct CDR3 sequences listed, about 31% are singletons. Sequencing was carried out using blood. The sequence was obtained from a woman aged 25 to 39 in good health. The chain combines TRBV4-1 with TRBJ2-3, with D possibly TRBD1 on 6 matching bases. The CDR3 region has the DNA TGCGCCAGCAGCTCCGAACAGGGATCTCGGGGAGATACGCAGTATTTT. Its protein is CASSSEQGSRGDTQYF.